Listed here are 27 T cell receptor beta chains from one sample, sequenced in a study of shared clonotypes between healthy human individuals. Sequencing was performed with immunoSEQ multiplex PCR; in TCRdb, only in-frame clones are kept and a portion is missing. The sample carries about 1.9 million clones, 85% to 95% recorded once. The naive CD8 fraction comprised CD45RO-negative cells positively selected for CCR7 and excluded terminally differentiated effector memory CD45RA+ cells. The sample taken for sequencing was naive CD8+ T cells from PBMCs. The receptor source for this set is a man between 18 and 29 years old in good health. Some clones in this sample may be carry-over from other donors' samples.

As concerns this clone: Other nucleotide sequences from this sample produce the same CDR3. This chain connects TRBV7-3 to TRBJ2-1; 8 bases agree with TRBD2. The junction had 3 bases not matched to a gene; V was cut back by 5 bases and J by 0 bases. The CDR3 has 15 residues. Germline CDR1 is SGHTA and CDR2 is FQGTGA. CDR3 DNA sequence: TGTGCCAGCAGCCTTAGCGGGAACTCCTACAATGAGCAGTTCTTC. This translates into CASSLSGNSYNEQFF.

The CDR3 reads CASSPSEVEETQYF. The DNA of the CDR3 is TGTGCCAGCAGTCCCTCCGAAGTCGAGGAGACCCAGTACTTC. This rearrangement joins TRBV6-5 to TRBJ2-5; D uncertain. The V gene's germline CDR1 is MNHEY and CDR2 SVGAGI. The CDR3 totals 14 residues. The V end was cut by 5 bases, the J end by 5 bases, with 15 bases between.

The V call is TRBV5-4, the J call TRBJ2-1; a possible D gene is TRBD2 (5 bases). Trimming cost V 1 base and J 2 bases, with 7 bases left between them. The CDR3 sequence is 14 residues long. From germline, CDR1 is SGHNT and CDR2 YYREEE (reference sequence). The CDR3 is CASSLTSPYNEQFF. The CDR3 nucleotides are TGTGCCAGCAGCTTGACTAGTCCCTACAATGAGCAGTTCTTC.

The chain has TRBV27 and TRBJ2-7; 9 positions match TRBD1. CDR1 and CDR2 from the germline V gene are MNHEY and SMNVEV (reference sequence). After removal of 2 bases from V and 6 bases from J, the junction contained 5 bases not matched to a gene. This CDR3 contains 14 residues. For the CDR3, the DNA is TGTGCCAGCAGTTTAGGGACAGGGTACCTCGAGCAGTACTTC. It translates to CASSLGTGYLEQYF.

V gene TRBV5-1 combines with J gene TRBJ2-7, with 11 nucleotides matching TRBD1. Trimming at V came to 3 bases and at J to 0 bases, leaving 8 bases not matched to a gene. Germline loops: CDR1 SGHRS, CDR2 YFSETQ. The CDR3 extends over 17 amino acids. The CDR3 sequence: CASSSEGQGEISYEQYF. Written as DNA, the CDR3 is TGCGCCAGCAGCTCGGAGGGACAGGGGGAGATCTCCTACGAGCAGTACTTC.

The V and J genes are TRBV10-2 and TRBJ2-7; unclear D gene. With 7 bases removed from V and 0 bases from J, the gap between germline ends came to 10 bases. Germline V gene data show CDR1 as WSHSY and CDR2 as SAAADI. CDR3 size: 13 residues. CDR3 region: CASKLPASYEQYF. The CDR3 DNA follows: TGCGCCAGCAAACTCCCTGCCTCCTACGAGCAGTACTTC.

This chain connects TRBV28 to TRBJ2-7; D gene uncertain. The CDR3 consists of 15 residues. Between the trimmed V and J ends, which lost 5 bases and 3 bases, there was a span of 17 bases. The germline gives CDR1 MDHEN, CDR2 SYDVKM. The CDR3 region is CASSPVGKTYYEQYF. Here the CDR3 DNA reads TGTGCCAGCAGTCCGGTGGGGAAGACTTACTACGAGCAGTACTTC.

The V gene is TRBV7-7, the J gene TRBJ2-6, with 9 nucleotides matching TRBD1. Germline CDR1 SSHAT, CDR2 FNYEAQ (reference sequence). The CDR3 consists of 15 residues. V lost 5 bases, J lost 6 bases, and 5 bases stayed unmatched. CDR3 loop: CASSEGQGLANVLTF. CDR3 DNA sequence: TGTGCCAGCAGCGAAGGACAGGGGTTGGCCAACGTCCTGACTTTC.

V and J are TRBV4-1 and TRBJ2-1; D remains unclear. Germline CDR1 reads MGHRA; CDR2 reads YSYEKL. This CDR3 has 15 residues. V was pared by 2 bases and J by 0 bases, with 8 bases between. The DNA of the CDR3 is TGCGCCAGCAGCCAAAAATGGAGCTCCTACAATGAGCAGTTCTTC. The encoded protein is CASSQKWSSYNEQFF.

Turning to this clone: Other DNA variants within this sample encode the same CDR3. The chain recombines TRBV6-1 with TRBJ2-2; a possible D gene is TRBD2 (6 bases). Germline V gene data show CDR1 as MNHNS and CDR2 as SASEGT. V was clipped by 1 base and J by 5 bases, with 11 bases between them. The CDR3 totals 15 residues. The CDR3 region is CASSEGPRGTGELFF. The CDR3 DNA sequence: TGTGCCAGCAGTGAAGGTCCCCGGGGGACCGGGGAGCTGTTTTTT.

CDR3 nucleotide sequence: TGTGCCAGCAGCACCCAGCGGGGGAACACAGATACGCAGTATTTT. It specifies CASSTQRGNTDTQYF. The chain joins TRBV7-2 to TRBJ2-3; 8 nucleotides match TRBD2. Germline CDR1 and CDR2: SGHTA and FQGNSA. Trimming took 5 bases from V and 2 from J; bases not matched to a gene: 6. This CDR3 is built from 15 residues.

The chain uses TRBV29-1 and TRBJ2-3, with 8 positions matching TRBD2. CDR1 and CDR2 from the germline V gene are SQVTM and ANQGSEA. This CDR3 spans 14 amino acids. V shed 7 bases and J 1 base; nucleotides not matched to a gene: 7. The CDR3 loop is CSGRREDGTDTQYF. In DNA form, the CDR3 reads TGCAGCGGCCGGCGGGAGGACGGCACAGATACGCAGTATTTT.

The chain uses TRBV4-2 and TRBJ2-2; 8 bases are a match to TRBD2. V lost 2 bases and J lost 2; bases outside the gene matches: 7. This CDR3 is 17 amino acids long. CDR1 and CDR2 (germline): LGHNA, YNFKEQ. In DNA form, the CDR3 reads TGTGCCAGCAGCCAAAGAACGGGAGGGCCTAACACCGGGGAGCTGTTTTTT. This encodes CASSQRTGGPNTGELFF.

V usage is TRBV7-9 and J usage is TRBJ2-1; D may be TRBD1 or TRBD2 (5 bases each). This CDR3 spans 12 amino acids. Looked up from germline, CDR1 is SEHNR and CDR2 is FQNEAQ (reference sequence). V lost 7 bases and J 9 bases, leaving 13 bases between the germline ends. The CDR3 sequence: CASTAGAGEQFF. The CDR3 DNA reads TGTGCCAGCACCGCCGGGGCGGGTGAGCAGTTCTTC. Drawing the rest from reference TRBV7-9 and TRBJ2-1, the complete variable domain is DTGVSQNPRHKITKRGQNVTFRCDPISEHNRLYWYRQTLGQGPEFLTYFQNEAQLEKSRLLSDRFSAERPKGSFSTLEIQRTEQGDSAMYLCASTAGAGEQFFGPGTRLTVL.

The chain joins TRBV5-1 to TRBJ2-3; no clear D gene. The CDR3 sequence is 14 residues long. V was shortened by 0 bases and J by 1 base, with 6 bases between the two germline ends. Germline V CDR1 and CDR2: SGHRS, YFSETQ. The CDR3 loop reads CASSLDQGTDTQYF. In DNA, the CDR3 is TGCGCCAGCAGCTTGGATCAGGGCACAGATACGCAGTATTTT.

V is TRBV9 and J is TRBJ1-2, with 8 bases fitting TRBD1. V lost 3 bases and J lost 7; bases outside the gene matches: 11. The CDR3 loop spans 15 amino acids. CDR1 is SGDLS, CDR2 YYNGEE, per germline. In DNA, the CDR3 is TGTGCCAGCAGCGCTTGGAGTGCAGGGGGCTCTGGCTACACCTTC. Translated: CASSAWSAGGSGYTF.

As to this clone: Other DNA sequences in this sample translate to the same CDR3. The chain combines TRBV15 with TRBJ1-1, with D unresolved. Deletions cut 0 bases from V and 1 base from J, with 6 bases between. CDR3 length: 14 amino acids. CDR1 is LNHNV and CDR2 is YYDKDF in the germline V gene (reference sequence). CDR3 coding DNA: TGTGCCACCAGCAGAGATAGACAGAACACTGAAGCTTTCTTT. Translation: CATSRDRQNTEAFF. The whole variable domain, remainder taken from reference TRBV15 and TRBJ1-1, is DAMVIQNPRYQVTQFGKPVTLSCSQTLNHNVMYWYQQKSSQAPKLLFHYYDKDFNNEADTPDNFQSRRPNTSFCFLDIRSPGLGDTAMYLCATSRDRQNTEAFFGQGTRLTVV.

This chain uses TRBV9 with TRBJ2-1; tentatively, D is TRBD2 (6 bases). Per germline, CDR1 SGDLS and CDR2 YYNGEE. V lost 4 bases, J lost 1 base, and 15 bases lay in between. This CDR3 has 16 residues. The CDR3 protein is CASSPLAVSSYNEQFF. CDR3 DNA: TGTGCCAGCAGCCCCTTAGCGGTTTCGTCCTACAATGAGCAGTTCTTC. The entire variable domain, with the rest obtained from reference TRBV9 and TRBJ2-1, is as follows: DSGVTQTPKHLITATGQRVTLRCSPRSGDLSVYWYQQSLDQGLQFLIQYYNGEERAKGNILERFSAQQFPDLHSELNLSSLELGDSALYFCASSPLAVSSYNEQFFGPGTRLTVL.

The chain is built from TRBV19 and TRBJ2-7; tentatively, D is TRBD2 (5 bases). This CDR3 has 13 amino acids. Germline CDR1 LNHDA, CDR2 SQIVND (reference sequence). Trimming removed 4 bases at V and 3 bases at J, with 10 bases between. The CDR3 loop is CASSKGGDYEQYF. CDR3 in DNA: TGTGCCAGTAGTAAAGGAGGTGACTACGAGCAGTACTTC.

The chain has TRBV27 and TRBJ1-1, with D perhaps matching TRBD1 (5 bases). There are 13 residues in the CDR3. Trimming removed 3 bases from V and 6 bases from J, with 11 bases in between. CDR1 and CDR2 (germline): MNHEY, SMNVEV (reference sequence). The CDR3: CASSFQGLAEAFF. The CDR3 region has the DNA TGTGCCAGCAGTTTCCAGGGCTTGGCTGAAGCTTTCTTT.

This clone was seen just once. The chain recombines TRBV5-4 with TRBJ2-7; possibly TRBD2 for D (5 bases). The germline V gene has CDR1 SGHNT and CDR2 YYREEE (reference sequence). Trimming removed 3 bases from V and 7 bases from J, with 14 bases in between. The CDR3 sequence is 13 residues long. The CDR3 here is CASSSLAGREQYF. Written as DNA, the CDR3 is TGTGCCAGCAGCTCTCTAGCTGGAAGGGAGCAGTACTTC.

The genes are TRBV10-1 and TRBJ1-1, with a weak D call TRBD1 (6 bases). Germline CDR1 WNHNN, CDR2 SYGVQD (reference sequence). The CDR3 is 13 residues long. The ends were cut back, 2 bases at V and 5 bases at J, with 9 bases in the middle. CDR3 residues: CASSEQGRTEAFF. CDR3 nucleotides: TGCGCCAGCAGTGAGCAGGGGAGGACTGAAGCTTTCTTT.

The V call is TRBV28, the J call TRBJ1-2, with a tentative D call TRBD1 (6 bases). The CDR3 consists of 14 residues. V was cut by 3 bases and J by 7 bases, with 15 bases left in between. The germline CDR1 and CDR2 sequences are MDHEN and SYDVKM. The CDR3 region is CASSFIQGFGGYTF. The CDR3 DNA is TGTGCCAGCAGTTTTATACAGGGTTTTGGTGGCTACACCTTC.

A single count supports this clone. V is TRBV28 and J is TRBJ2-3; D is uncertain. The V end was cut by 5 bases, the J end by 4 bases, with 19 bases between. Germline V lookup: CDR1 MDHEN, CDR2 SYDVKM. The CDR3 covers 16 residues. CDR3 sequence (DNA): TGTGCCAGCAGTCCCCCGTGGCGCAAGGGTTCAGATACGCAGTATTTT. This encodes CASSPPWRKGSDTQYF.

The genes are TRBV30 and TRBJ2-3, with D uncertain. This CDR3 spans 13 amino acids. Germline V gene data show CDR1 as GTSNPN and CDR2 as SVGIG (reference sequence). V lost 0 bases, J lost 2 bases, and 6 bases lay in between. CDR3 residues: CAWSVMYTDTQYF. CDR3 DNA sequence: TGTGCCTGGAGTGTAATGTACACAGATACGCAGTATTTT. Based on the CDR3 plus reference TRBV30 and TRBJ2-3, the full variable domain is SQTIHQWPATLVQPVGSPLSLECTVEGTSNPNLYWYRQAAGRGLQLLFYSVGIGQISSEVPQNLSASRPQDRQFILSSKKLLLSDSGFYLCAWSVMYTDTQYFGPGTRLTVL.

This sequence joins TRBV30 and TRBJ1-1; D may be TRBD1 (5 bases). CDR1 and CDR2 (germline): GTSNPN, SVGIG (reference sequence). This CDR3 region has 10 residues. The CDR3 coding sequence is TGTGGGGGGGAAGCAGTTGAAGCTTTCTTT. Translating it yields CGGEAVEAFF.

The gene calls are TRBV27 and TRBJ2-7, with 12 bases that match TRBD2. J gave up 2 bases and V 3 bases, and 5 bases lay outside the gene matches. The CDR3 contains 16 residues. Germline CDR1 is MNHEY and CDR2 is SMNVEV (reference sequence). CDR3 region: CASSFLLAGGTYEQYF. The CDR3 DNA is TGTGCCAGCAGTTTCTTACTAGCGGGAGGCACCTACGAGCAGTACTTC.